This T cell receptor beta chain is from a study of immune heterogeneity within non-small cell lung tumors. Study-level information: There was 1 tumor not otherwise specified, along with 10 to 11 non-squamous carcinomas and a few squamous cell carcinomas.

This clonotype was observed a handful of times. Its antigen is unknown. This CDR3 spans 13 amino acids. Germline V gene data show CDR1 as LGHDT and CDR2 as YNNKEL (reference sequence). V lost 1 base, J lost 3 bases, and 7 bases lay in between. Bulk tumor genomic DNA (around 600 ng per sample) served as template. Each primary tumor yielded several biopsies, collected far apart from one another at surgery. Undergoing curative surgery were patients whose non-small cell lung cancer was untreated and newly diagnosed. The donors had newly diagnosed non-small cell lung cancer and underwent surgery intended to cure it. Study observations and caveats: Individual patients showed largely nonoverlapping sets of high-frequency T-cell receptor beta clonotypes. While identical dominant CDR3 beta clonotypes recurred across tumor sites within a patient, high-frequency clones unique to individual sites also appeared.

Multiplex PCR employing 32 V and 13 J primers generated amplicons of the TCR beta CDR3. TCRdb re-called the multiplex PCR reads through MiXCR, storing one row per CDR3 protein. The table shows about 2,000 distinct CDR3 sequences, with about a quarter occurring only once. The chain joins TRBV3-1 to TRBJ2-7; D may be TRBD1 (6 bases). Sequenced: lung tumor tissue. This clonotype was sampled from a man aged 55-75 years with non-small cell lung cancer. The chain's CDR3 is CASSQADSYEQYF. The DNA of the CDR3 is TGTGCCAGCAGCCAAGCGGACAGCTACGAGCAGTACTTC.